Presented here are 18 T cell receptor beta chains from one specimen sequenced in a study of T cell responses to AZD1222 COVID-19 vaccine. The assay was immunoSEQ multiplex PCR, and TCRdb's table has in-frame clones only and misses some. The table shows around 110,000 clones, with approximately 92% occurring only once. The sample here was peripheral blood, taken on day 0 of AZD1222 vaccination. The source is an adult in good health.

This sequence joins TRBV19 and TRBJ1-5; 11 bases are shared with TRBD1. The CDR3 spans 17 residues. Germline V gene sequence: CDR1 LNHDA, CDR2 SQIVND (reference sequence). Germline trimming cut 3 bases from V and 2 bases from J; bases unmatched to any gene: 6. In nucleotides, the CDR3 is TGTGCCAGTAGTATGGAGGGGACAGGGGGGGGCAATCAGCCCCAGCATTTT. It codes for CASSMEGTGGGNQPQHF.

The chain is built from TRBV4-1 and TRBJ1-1, with D unresolved. The V end was cut by 3 bases, the J end by 6 bases, with 17 bases between. Germline V gene lookup returns CDR1 MGHRA and CDR2 YSYEKL. CDR3 length equals 15 residues. This chain's CDR3 is CASSQHPGGVPEAFF. The DNA for the CDR3 is TGCGCCAGCAGCCAGCACCCAGGTGGTGTGCCTGAAGCTTTCTTT.

The chain is built from TRBV5-6 and TRBJ1-4, with no clear D. Germline-derived CDR1 and CDR2 are SGHDT and YYEEEE. Trimming removed 4 bases at V and 7 bases at J, with 11 bases between. CDR3 length: 13 residues. The CDR3 here is CASSGGRSEKLFF. CDR3 sequence (DNA): TGTGCCAGCAGCGGAGGGCGAAGTGAAAAACTGTTTTTT.

This rearrangement joins TRBV11-2 to TRBJ1-4; TRBD1 matches 8 bases. CDR3 size: 15 residues. CDR1 is SGHAT, CDR2 FQNNGV, per germline. V shed 1 base, J shed 6 bases, and the junction held 4 bases outside the gene matches. CDR3 sequence: CASSLARQGYEKLFF. The CDR3 DNA reads TGTGCCAGCAGCTTAGCGCGACAGGGGTATGAAAAACTGTTTTTT.

V is TRBV27 and J is TRBJ2-7; no firm D call. The V and J ends lost 7 bases and 0 bases respectively, with 13 bases between them. The CDR3 is 14 residues long. Germline values: CDR1 MNHEY, CDR2 SMNVEV (reference sequence). CDR3 nucleotide sequence: TGTGCCAGCACCCCGGACGGTTACTCCTACGAGCAGTACTTC. Its translation: CASTPDGYSYEQYF.

Comment on this clone: Other DNA sequences in the sample encode the same CDR3. The rearrangement links TRBV7-6 to TRBJ2-7, with 10 bases that match TRBD1. The CDR3 totals 14 residues. Germline CDR1 and CDR2: SGHVS and FNYEAQ. V was pared by 5 bases and J by 3 bases, with 4 bases of the junction left unmatched. Here the CDR3 DNA reads TGTGCCAGCAGCCCGGGGACAGGGGACTACGAGCAGTACTTC. It specifies CASSPGTGDYEQYF.

The rearrangement joins TRBV4-3 to TRBJ1-5; possibly TRBD1 for D (5 bases). CDR1 and CDR2 (germline): LGHNA, YSLEER. V was cut by 0 bases and J by 5 bases, with 14 bases left in between. The CDR3 length is 16 residues. CDR3 nucleotides: TGCGCCAGCAGCCAAGATGTGGGCAGGGAGGATCAGCCCCAGCATTTT. Encoded protein: CASSQDVGREDQPQHF.

The chain carries TRBV7-6 and TRBJ2-7; weak D call: TRBD1 (5 bases). The CDR3 runs 14 residues. V was trimmed by 4 bases and J by 4 bases, leaving 14 bases between them. Germline V gene lookup returns CDR1 SGHVS and CDR2 FNYEAQ. CDR3 bases: TGTGCCAGCAGCTCCCCAAGGACAAATTACGAGCAGTACTTC. It specifies CASSSPRTNYEQYF. Full variable domain (outside the CDR3, taken from reference TRBV7-6 and TRBJ2-7): GAGVSQSPRYKVTKRGQDVALRCDPISGHVSLYWYRQALGQGPEFLTYFNYEAQQDKSGLPNDRFSAERPEGSISTLTIQRTEQRDSAMYRCASSSPRTNYEQYFGPGTRLTVT.

The chain carries TRBV7-9 and TRBJ1-2, with a possible D match to TRBD1 (5 bases). Looked up from germline, CDR1 is SEHNR and CDR2 is FQNEAQ (reference sequence). This CDR3 has 13 residues. Between the trimmed V and J ends, which lost 3 bases and 8 bases, there was a span of 13 bases. CDR3 protein: CASSLGGGNGYTF. The CDR3 bases are TGTGCCAGCAGCTTGGGGGGAGGTAACGGCTACACCTTC.

V is TRBV4-3 and J is TRBJ2-7; D perhaps matches TRBD2 (5 bases). The length of the CDR3 is 15 residues. Germline V gene lookup returns CDR1 LGHNA and CDR2 YSLEER. V shed 0 bases and J shed 2 bases, with 11 bases lying between them. CDR3 sequence (DNA): TGCGCCAGCAGCCAAGATGACGGGAACCCCTACGAGCAGTACTTC. This translates into CASSQDDGNPYEQYF.

The rearrangement joins TRBV3-1 (or the pseudogene TRBV3-2) to TRBJ1-6; 7 bases are shared with TRBD1. CDR3 length equals 15 residues. The germline gives CDR1 LGHDT, CDR2 YNNKEL (reference sequence). The junction had 7 bases not matched to a gene; V was cut back by 4 bases and J by 7 bases. In DNA form, the CDR3 reads TGTGCCAGCAGCCTGTACGACAGGGACAATTCACCCCTCCACTTT. Amino acid sequence: CASSLYDRDNSPLHF.

This clone came up a few times. V usage is TRBV4-1 and J usage is TRBJ1-2; 8 bases map to TRBD1. Germline CDR1 and CDR2: MGHRA and YSYEKL. Trimming cost V 1 base and J 5 bases; bases outside gene matches: 6. The length of the CDR3 is 15 residues. DNA of the CDR3: TGCGCCAGCAGCCAAGTAAGGGGACAGGATTATGGCTACACCTTC. This gives the protein CASSQVRGQDYGYTF.

The rearrangement joins TRBV6-6 to TRBJ1-5; D gene ambiguous. The V gene's germline CDR1 is MNHNY and CDR2 SVGAGI (reference sequence). The CDR3 is 16 residues long. The V end lost 6 bases, the J end lost 0 bases, and 15 bases lay between the germline ends. CDR3 in amino acids: CASSLFRVISNQPQHF. As DNA, the CDR3 is TGTGCCAGCAGCTTATTTCGGGTCATTAGCAATCAGCCCCAGCATTTT.

The CDR3 protein is CASSRGLAGGKTSTDTQYF. In DNA, the CDR3 is TGTGCCAGCAGCCGCGGACTAGCGGGAGGGAAGACTAGCACAGATACGCAGTATTTT. The V call is TRBV7-6, the J call TRBJ2-3; TRBD2 agrees at 15 bases. The CDR3 length is 19 residues. The germline V gene has CDR1 SGHVS and CDR2 FNYEAQ. The V gene end was trimmed by 5 bases and the J gene end by 0 bases; junction bases not matched to a gene: 9.

Only one count was recorded for this clone. This sequence joins TRBV3-1 (or the pseudogene TRBV3-2) and TRBJ2-2, with D uncertain. The CDR3 has 17 amino acids. Trimming stripped 1 base from V and 3 bases from J, with 15 bases between. CDR1 and CDR2 (germline): LGHDT, YNNKEL (reference sequence). The chain's CDR3 is CASSQVVTGDYTGELFF. CDR3 in DNA: TGTGCCAGCAGCCAAGTCGTGACTGGCGATTACACCGGGGAGCTGTTTTTT.

The V and J genes are TRBV28 and TRBJ2-2, with 8 nucleotides matching TRBD1. CDR1 and CDR2 (germline): MDHEN, SYDVKM. J was trimmed by 7 bases and V by 4 bases; bases with no gene match: 8. The CDR3 is 15 amino acids. The CDR3 loop reads CASSSARGLYGELFF. As DNA, the CDR3 is TGTGCCAGCAGTTCGGCCAGGGGGCTTTACGGGGAGCTGTTTTTT.

Worth noting for this clone: The junction shows a germline mismatch at one end, possibly a read error. V and J are TRBV2 and TRBJ2-7; unclear D gene. The CDR3 has 12 residues. The germline V gene has CDR1 SNHLY and CDR2 FYNNEI. CDR3 loop: CASRGSTRMANF. Written as DNA, the CDR3 is TGTGCCAGCAGGGGCTCCACCCGAATGGCCAACTTC.

This clone was observed a handful of times. The chain couples TRBV7-2 to TRBJ2-7; 7 bases align to TRBD1. The CDR3 extends over 14 amino acids. V lost 0 bases, J lost 3 bases, and 2 bases stayed unmatched. Germline assignment: CDR1 SGHTA and CDR2 FQGNSA. For the CDR3, the DNA is TGTGCCAGCAGCTTAGCCCAGGGGGACTACGAGCAGTACTTC. It specifies CASSLAQGDYEQYF. Using reference TRBV7-2 and TRBJ2-7 for the parts outside the CDR3, the full variable domain is GAGVSQSPSNKVTEKGKDVELRCDPISGHTALYWYRQSLGQGLEFLIYFQGNSAPDKSGLPSDRFSAERTGGSVSTLTIQRTQQEDSAVYLCASSLAQGDYEQYFGPGTRLTVT.